Listed below are T cell receptor beta chains from one sample, sequenced in a study of T cells after posttransplantation cyclophosphamide. Assay used: immunoSEQ multiplex PCR; TCRdb lists only in-frame clones, some missing. This sample carries roughly 30,000 clones, around nine tenths of them seen once, and the ten largest clones take around 0.23%. The material sequenced was naive CD4+ T cells sorted from PBMCs. These receptor sequences come from a woman aged 60-70 years in good health, CMV-negative, and a related stem cell transplant donor. The CDR3 runs from the conserved cysteine through the conserved F or W. The D gene is left open where the match is weak. Rows may omit the clone size; those that give it use once, few, many or a size class.

TRBV27,-,once,TRBJ2-7,TGTGCCAGCAGTTTAATCCCCGGGAACTCCTACGAGCAGTACTTC,CASSLIPGNSYEQYF
TRBV9,-,-,TRBJ2-3,TGTGCCAGCAGCGCCTACAGTAGCACAGATACGCAGTATTTT,CASSAYSSTDTQYF
TRBV7-9,-,once,TRBJ1-1,TGTGCCAGCAGCCCTTCCAGCACTGAAGCTTTCTTT,CASSPSSTEAFF
TRBV29-1,TRBD1,-,TRBJ2-3,TGCAGCGCCCACCAGGGGGCGATGGCAGATACGCAGTATTTT,CSAHQGAMADTQYF
TRBV20-1,-,-,TRBJ2-1,TGCAGTGCAGGACAGTACAATGAGCAGTTCTTC,CSAGQYNEQFF
TRBV28,TRBD1,-,TRBJ1-1,TGTGCCAGCAGTACGGGGGGACAGGGGAGTACTGAAGCTTTCTTT,CASSTGGQGSTEAFF
TRBV5-4,TRBD1,-,TRBJ2-5,TGTGCCAGCAGCTTGGACCGAGGGGGCAAGACGACCCAGTACTTC,CASSLDRGGKTTQYF
TRBV6-5,TRBD2,-,TRBJ2-7,TGTGCCAGCAGCCAGCGGGCGGGAGTCTACGAGCAGTACTTC,CASSQRAGVYEQYF
TRBV14,TRBD2,-,TRBJ2-5,TGTGCCAGCAGCCGAGCGGGGGGTCGAGAGACCCAGTACTTC,CASSRAGGRETQYF
TRBV6-5,-,-,TRBJ1-3,TGTGCCAGCAGTTACTCGCTCCAGGGAGGAAACACCATATATTTT,CASSYSLQGGNTIYF
TRBV9,-,-,TRBJ1-4,TGTGCCAGCAGCGTAGATTCGGGTGAAAAACTGTTTTTT,CASSVDSGEKLFF
TRBV5-6,TRBD1,-,TRBJ2-7,TGTGCCAGCAGCTACCTCAACAGGGGCGAGCAGTACTTC,CASSYLNRGEQYF
TRBV9,-,-,TRBJ2-2,TGTGCCAGCAGCGTAGAACAGTCGAACACCGGGGAGCTGTTTTTT,CASSVEQSNTGELFF
TRBV12-5,TRBD1,-,TRBJ1-1,TGTGCTAGTGGGGGACAGGGGAACACTGAAGCTTTCTTT,CASGGQGNTEAFF
TRBV7-2,-,-,TRBJ2-7,TGTGCCAGCAGCTCCCAGGCGGGGTCCTACGAGCAGTACTTC,CASSSQAGSYEQYF
TRBV4-1,TRBD1,-,TRBJ2-7,TGCGCCAGCAGCCAAACCGGGACAGGGAGCTCCTACGAGCAGTACTTC,CASSQTGTGSSYEQYF
TRBV6-5,TRBD2,-,TRBJ2-3,TGTGCCAGCAGTTACAAGCGGGGGCCCATCCGGGATACGCAGTATTTT,CASSYKRGPIRDTQYF
TRBV7-2,TRBD2,-,TRBJ2-5,TGTGCCAGCAGCCAGCTAGCGGGAGGTGGAGAGACCCAGTACTTC,CASSQLAGGGETQYF
TRBV7-4,TRBD2,-,TRBJ2-7,TGTGCCAGCAGCTTAGCGGCTGGGACTAGCGGCTACGAGCAGTACTTC,CASSLAAGTSGYEQYF
TRBV5-8,-,few,TRBJ1-3,TGTGCCAGCAGCTTGGATCGGGGAAACACCATATATTTT,CASSLDRGNTIYF
TRBV10-1,TRBD2,-,TRBJ2-7,TGCGCCAGCACCTCTAGCGGGACAGACGAGCAGTACTTC,CASTSSGTDEQYF
TRBV14,-,-,TRBJ1-2,TGTGCCAGCAGCCCCAGGGTAACGGGCCAGGGTAGCTACACCTTC,CASSPRVTGQGSYTF
TRBV9,-,-,TRBJ1-5,TGTGCCAGCAGCGTAGGGGGCTATGGGCAGCCCCAGCATTTT,CASSVGGYGQPQHF
TRBV6-1,-,-,TRBJ2-7,TGTGCCAGCACCAGAGGGGGATGGACCTACGAGCAGTACTTC,CASTRGGWTYEQYF
TRBV19,TRBD2,-,TRBJ2-3,TGTGCCAGTAGTATACAGCGGGGGATCGGCACAGATACGCAGTATTTT,CASSIQRGIGTDTQYF
TRBV29-1,-,once,TRBJ2-5,TGCAGCACCTCGACTAGTCAGGAGACCCAGTACTTC,CSTSTSQETQYF
TRBV15,-,-,TRBJ1-5,TGTGCCACCAGCAGAGGAGCTTTAGGCAATCAGCCCCAGCATTTT,CATSRGALGNQPQHF